This T cell receptor beta chain was recorded in a study of shared clonotypes between healthy human individuals (dated by TCRdb to 2020 to 2021). About the full investigation: Three men and a couple of women, aged 18 to 49 years, made up the cohort. Different laboratories and diverse techniques were used to prepare libraries and sequence TCR repertoires, to increase sequencing depth and limit assay-specific biases. For each donor, three plates each were used for CD4 naive and CD4 memory, two plates were used for CD8 naive, and one plate was used for CD8 memory. The study deeply sequenced blood TCR repertoires of about 5 healthy adults to estimate repertoire size and the extent of clonotype sharing between individuals. Each donor's leukapheresis produced roughly between roughly 0.85 and 9 billion PBMCs.

TCR CDR3 regions were amplified from genomic DNA by multiplex PCR using the deep immunoSEQ assay. Extracted genomic DNA from each cell subset was distributed evenly across all wells of several immunoSEQ 96-well plates, and each plate was treated as a replicate. Each replicate PCR for sorted subsets received roughly 200 ng genomic DNA, equal to about 30,000 T cell genomes. Purified libraries were quantified with a Qubit 3.0 fluorometer, sized on a Bioanalyzer 2100, and re-quantified with the KAPA Library Quantification kit. Each immunoSEQ 96-well plate was sequenced on its own single-read 150-cycle Illumina NextSeq 550 flow cell. The source study handled its data this way. Because only junctional sequences without quality scores were contained in the immunoSEQ output, filtering matching that applied to full-length reads could not be performed. Sequences were annotated with PyIR, a Python wrapper for IgBLAST v1.9, using IMGT germline references to assign V/J genes and CDR3. Reads with weak V/J assignments (E-value above 1e-6), missing CDR3, stop codons, out-of-frame junctions, or ambiguous translated residues were removed. A V3J clonotype was defined by an identical inferred V gene, J gene, and CDR3 amino acid sequence. To compute the percentage overlap between repertoires, the number of shared unique clonotypes was divided by the size of the smaller repertoire. RTK rarefaction, the Chao1 estimator, and Recon v2.1 estimates of unobserved clonotypes were used to assess repertoire richness. Generation probabilities were computed with OLGA for all TCRbeta clonotypes obtained by the gDNA method from several donors. Entries here come from immuneACCESS through TCRdb and include only in-frame sequences with V and J called. Some clones fail to appear in such tables; in the studies checked, an unresolved V gene covers under half of the shortfall, and the cause of the remainder is unknown. Clone size and V and J calls were adopted from that table, with D and trimming inferred from the DNA. For this sample the table gives roughly 2.1 million clones, of which 93% were detected only once. The ten largest clones represent under 2% of the sample.

CD8 naive samples were obtained by positive selection for CCR7 among CD45RO-negative cells, yielding a CD45RA+CCR7+ population from which TemRA cells were excluded. The donors were healthy, HIV-negative adults who had no recently reported acute infections or vaccinations. Only Caucasian adults living in Nashville, Tennessee, USA were represented among the donors. Blood was collected by leukapheresis, and PBMCs were isolated by Ficoll-Histopaque density gradient centrifugation and then cryopreserved in liquid nitrogen vapor phase. Analytical flow cytometry was used to check the purity and quantity of each magnetically sorted T cell population. From each sorted fraction, genomic DNA was isolated and quantified by UV absorbance on a Nanodrop 2000c. For this clone: The specificity of this receptor is unknown. No quality values exist for individual bases; no much larger clone is one base distant.

Overall results and qualifications from the work: Incomplete sequencing was indicated by rarefaction of sorted-subset datasets, despite the large sequencing depth. About 5% of naive CD4, 3.5% of naive CD8, 2.3% of memory CD4, and about 0.4% of memory CD8 clonotypes were shared across several donors. Pairwise subsampling led to the expectation that sequencing depth would affect the degree of clonotype sharing among donors. Sampling was limited to blood, and TCR repertoires in tissue likely differ from TCR repertoires in blood. Naive subsets generally had larger estimated clonotype richness than memory subsets did. The small number of donors limited the genetic and exposure-history diversity represented. Higher generation probabilities were observed for clonotypes shared by all four sorted-subset donors than for non-shared clonotypes.

The origin of this receptor is a man aged 18-30 years in good health. Some clones in this sample may be carry-over from other donors' samples. The sequencing input was naive CD8+ T cells from PBMCs. The cell subset or site label for this specimen denotes: CD45RA+CCR7+.

CDR3 protein: CASSYRSGNQPQHF. The DNA is as follows: TGTGCCAGCAGTTACCGGAGCGGCAATCAGCCCCAGCATTTT. This sequence uses TRBV6-5 and TRBJ1-5; a confident D gene designation cannot be given. V and J lose 2 bases and 2 bases, and a span of 7 bases separates them. The CDR3, cysteine through phenylalanine, is 14 amino acids long. Only CDR3 DNA remains: 42 bases, in frame from the first base. For CDR1 and CDR2, the germline V gene lists MNHEY and SVGAGI.